This T cell receptor beta chain is drawn from a study of T cells in Graves' hyperthyroidism and ophthalmopathy. General study points: Ophthalmopathy and stable hyperthyroidism were told apart by a 13 V-J model.

TCR beta CDR3 regions were amplified from RNA transcripts. Carried out on the TCR CDR3, a first-round RT-PCR used the HTBI primer set. TCRdb re-called the multiplex PCR reads with MiXCR, one entry per CDR3 protein. The data show 75,000 to 100,000 distinct CDR3 sequences, with about 40% seen just once and roughly 10% held by the top ten. This clonotype showed up many times. The antigen is undetermined. Thyroid ultrasound, orbital computed tomography, clinical symptoms, and serum thyroxine and TRAb underpinned diagnoses. Unmatched junction bases numbered 3, after V lost 2 bases and J lost 0 bases. This CDR3 spans 16 amino acids. Germline values: CDR1 SGHTA, CDR2 FQGNSA.

This chain links TRBV7-2 with TRBJ2-3, with TRBD2 identical over 9 bases. The sequenced sample consisted of peripheral blood or thyroid tissue (not recorded which). The TCR comes from a woman aged 25-40 years with Graves' hyperthyroidism. The CDR3 sequence: CASSLPTSGSTDTQYF. DNA for the CDR3: TGTGCCAGCAGCTTACCGACTAGCGGAAGCACAGATACGCAGTATTTT.